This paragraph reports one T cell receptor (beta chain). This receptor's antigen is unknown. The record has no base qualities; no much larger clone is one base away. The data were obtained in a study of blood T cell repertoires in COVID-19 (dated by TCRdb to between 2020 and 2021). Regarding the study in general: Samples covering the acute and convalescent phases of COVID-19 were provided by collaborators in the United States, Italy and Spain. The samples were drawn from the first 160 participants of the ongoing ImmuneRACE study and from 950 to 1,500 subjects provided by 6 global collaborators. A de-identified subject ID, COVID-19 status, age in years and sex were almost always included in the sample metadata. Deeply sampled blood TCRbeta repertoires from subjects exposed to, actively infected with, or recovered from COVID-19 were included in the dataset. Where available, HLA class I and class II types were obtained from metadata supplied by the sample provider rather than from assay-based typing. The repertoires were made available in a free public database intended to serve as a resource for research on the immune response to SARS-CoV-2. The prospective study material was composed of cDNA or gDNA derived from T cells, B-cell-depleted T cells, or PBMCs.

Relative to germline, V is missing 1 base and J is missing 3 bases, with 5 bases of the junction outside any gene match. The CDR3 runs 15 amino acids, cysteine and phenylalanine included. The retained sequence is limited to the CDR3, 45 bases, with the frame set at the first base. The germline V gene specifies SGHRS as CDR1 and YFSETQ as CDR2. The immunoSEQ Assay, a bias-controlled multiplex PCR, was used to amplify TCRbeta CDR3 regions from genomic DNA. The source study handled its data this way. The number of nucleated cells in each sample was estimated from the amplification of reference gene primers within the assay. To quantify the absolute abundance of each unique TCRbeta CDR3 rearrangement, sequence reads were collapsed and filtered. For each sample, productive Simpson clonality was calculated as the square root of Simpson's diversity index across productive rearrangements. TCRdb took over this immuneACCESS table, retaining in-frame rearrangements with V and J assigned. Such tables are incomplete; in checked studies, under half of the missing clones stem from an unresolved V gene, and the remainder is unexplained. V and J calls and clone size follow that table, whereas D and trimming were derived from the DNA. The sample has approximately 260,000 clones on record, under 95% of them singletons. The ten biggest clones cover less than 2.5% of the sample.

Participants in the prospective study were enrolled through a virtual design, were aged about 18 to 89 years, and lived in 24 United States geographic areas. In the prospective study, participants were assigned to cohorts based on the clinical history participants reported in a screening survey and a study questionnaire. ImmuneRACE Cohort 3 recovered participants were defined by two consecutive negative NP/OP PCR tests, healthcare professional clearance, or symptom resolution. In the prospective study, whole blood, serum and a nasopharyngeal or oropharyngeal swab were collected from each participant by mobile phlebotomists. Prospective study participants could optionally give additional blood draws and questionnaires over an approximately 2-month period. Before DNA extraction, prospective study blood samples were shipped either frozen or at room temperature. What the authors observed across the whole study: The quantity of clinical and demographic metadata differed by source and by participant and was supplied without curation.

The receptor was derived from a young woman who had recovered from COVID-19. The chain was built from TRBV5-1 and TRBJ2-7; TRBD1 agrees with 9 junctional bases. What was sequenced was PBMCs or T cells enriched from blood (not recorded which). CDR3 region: CASSLTGTGNYEQYF. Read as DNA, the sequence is TGCGCCAGCAGCTTGACCGGGACAGGGAACTACGAGCAGTACTTC.